Listed below are T cell receptor beta chains from one sample, sequenced in a study of CD8 T cell repertoires and HIV-1 epitope variants. These receptors lack a known antigen. Produced via immunoSEQ multiplex PCR; TCRdb's table is partial and in-frame only. The sample lists roughly 5,000 clones, 60% to 80% occurring once. The sequencing sample was made of cultured CD8+ T cells derived from PBMCs. The source is a male donor with HIV. Each CDR3 is given with its conserved first and last residue. The D gene is left open where the match is weak. Not all rows give a size; the values are once, few, many and, for expanded clones, a class.

CDR3 length: 14
V gene: TRBV19
clone size: NA
J gene: TRBJ2-7
D gene: TRBD1
CDR3 DNA: TGTGCCAGTAGTACCGGGACAGGGACCCACGAGCAGTACTTC
CDR3 protein: CASSTGTGTHEQYF

CDR3 length: 16
V gene: TRBV6-5
clone size: NA
J gene: TRBJ1-3
D gene: NA
CDR3 DNA: TGTGCCAGCAGTTACTCACAGGGTGGCTCTGGAAACACCATATATTTT
CDR3 protein: CASSYSQGGSGNTIYF

CDR3 length: 12
V gene: TRBV27
clone size: NA
J gene: TRBJ2-5
D gene: NA
CDR3 DNA: TGTGCCAGCAGTGGGGTCGGGGAGACCCAGTACTTC
CDR3 protein: CASSGVGETQYF

CDR3 length: 19
V gene: TRBV19
clone size: medium-sized
J gene: TRBJ2-1
D gene: TRBD2
CDR3 DNA: TGTGCCAGTAGTATACAGCCGGGACTAGCGGGAGATTTCTTAGATGAGCAGTTCTTC
CDR3 protein: CASSIQPGLAGDFLDEQFF

CDR3 length: 15
V gene: TRBV9
clone size: NA
J gene: TRBJ1-1
D gene: NA
CDR3 DNA: TGTGCCAGCAGCCCCTCGGGGCAGGGGTTGACTGAAGCTTTCTTT
CDR3 protein: CASSPSGQGLTEAFF

CDR3 length: 13
V gene: TRBV15
clone size: NA
J gene: TRBJ2-7
D gene: NA
CDR3 DNA: TGTGCCACCAGAGAGAGGGCTAAGGACGAGCAGTACTTC
CDR3 protein: CATRERAKDEQYF

CDR3 length: 15
V gene: TRBV5-4
clone size: NA
J gene: TRBJ1-4
D gene: TRBD1
CDR3 DNA: TGTGCCAGCAGCTCGACAGGGGGCGCAGGTGAAAAACTGTTTTTT
CDR3 protein: CASSSTGGAGEKLFF

CDR3 length: 15
V gene: TRBV7-9
clone size: NA
J gene: TRBJ1-1
D gene: TRBD1
CDR3 DNA: TGTGCCAGCAGCTTAATGGGACAGGGAAACACTGAAGCTTTCTTT
CDR3 protein: CASSLMGQGNTEAFF

CDR3 length: 17
V gene: TRBV11-3
clone size: NA
J gene: TRBJ2-5
D gene: TRBD2
CDR3 DNA: TGTGCCAGCAGCTTATGGAGACGGCGGGAGGGGCAGGGGACCCAGTACTTC
CDR3 protein: CASSLWRRREGQGTQYF

CDR3 length: 13
V gene: TRBV11-1
clone size: NA
J gene: TRBJ2-3
D gene: NA
CDR3 DNA: TGTGCCAGCAGCTTAGGACCCACAGATACGCAGTATTTT
CDR3 protein: CASSLGPTDTQYF

CDR3 length: 16
V gene: TRBV27
clone size: few
J gene: TRBJ1-6
D gene: TRBD1
CDR3 DNA: TGTGCCAGCAACTTAACAGGGGGCCGCCGTAGTTCACCCCTCCACTTT
CDR3 protein: CASNLTGGRRSSPLHF

CDR3 length: 14
V gene: TRBV15
clone size: once
J gene: TRBJ1-1
D gene: TRBD1
CDR3 DNA: TGTGCCACCAGCAGAGATAACAACAGGGGCGAAGCTTTCTTT
CDR3 protein: CATSRDNNRGEAFF

CDR3 length: 16
V gene: TRBV5-1
clone size: NA
J gene: TRBJ2-5
D gene: TRBD2
CDR3 DNA: TGCGCCAGCAGCCTCCAGACTAGCGGGGGTGGAGAGACCCAGTACTTC
CDR3 protein: CASSLQTSGGGETQYF

CDR3 length: 15
V gene: TRBV9
clone size: NA
J gene: TRBJ1-1
D gene: NA
CDR3 DNA: TGTGCCAGCAGCGGGGAAGGAGGTATGAACACTGAAGCTTTCTTT
CDR3 protein: CASSGEGGMNTEAFF

CDR3 length: 18
V gene: TRBV11-2
clone size: NA
J gene: TRBJ1-1
D gene: TRBD1
CDR3 DNA: TGTGCCAGCAGCTTAGTCGTGACAGGGGGGTCTTGGGGCACTGAAGCTTTCTTT
CDR3 protein: CASSLVVTGGSWGTEAFF

CDR3 length: 12
V gene: TRBV5-1
clone size: few
J gene: TRBJ2-7
D gene: NA
CDR3 DNA: TGCGCCAGCAGCTCCTTTAACTACGAGCAGTACTTC
CDR3 protein: CASSSFNYEQYF

CDR3 length: 14
V gene: TRBV27
clone size: NA
J gene: TRBJ2-1
D gene: TRBD1
CDR3 DNA: TGTGCCAGCAGTTTAGGGACAGGGTACAATGAGCAGTTCTTC
CDR3 protein: CASSLGTGYNEQFF

CDR3 length: 15
V gene: TRBV10-2
clone size: few
J gene: TRBJ2-3
D gene: TRBD2
CDR3 DNA: TGCGCCAGCAGTGAAACGCTAGCGGGGACAGATACGCAGTATTTT
CDR3 protein: CASSETLAGTDTQYF

CDR3 length: 11
V gene: TRBV4-2
clone size: few
J gene: TRBJ1-1
D gene: NA
CDR3 DNA: TGTGCCAGCAGCCAAGGCACTGAAGCTTTCTTT
CDR3 protein: CASSQGTEAFF

CDR3 length: 16
V gene: TRBV9
clone size: NA
J gene: TRBJ1-5
D gene: TRBD1
CDR3 DNA: TGTGCCAGCAGCCTCGACAGGGATGGCAGCAATCAGCCCCAGCATTTT
CDR3 protein: CASSLDRDGSNQPQHF

CDR3 length: 16
V gene: TRBV9
clone size: NA
J gene: TRBJ2-3
D gene: TRBD2
CDR3 DNA: TGTGCCAGCAGCGTAGTGGGCGGGGGGGCCGCAGATACGCAGTATTTT
CDR3 protein: CASSVVGGGAADTQYF

CDR3 length: 16
V gene: TRBV7-9
clone size: NA
J gene: TRBJ2-7
D gene: NA
CDR3 DNA: TGTGCCAGCAGCTTAGCGGGATCGACAAGCTCCTACGAGCAGTACTTC
CDR3 protein: CASSLAGSTSSYEQYF

CDR3 length: 17
V gene: TRBV9
clone size: NA
J gene: TRBJ2-1
D gene: TRBD2
CDR3 DNA: TGTGCCAGCAGCGTAGAGGCTAGCGGGGGGGTTTACAATGAGCAGTTCTTC
CDR3 protein: CASSVEASGGVYNEQFF

CDR3 length: 15
V gene: TRBV19
clone size: NA
J gene: TRBJ2-5
D gene: TRBD1
CDR3 DNA: TGTGCCAGTAGTATCGACAGGGGATACCAAGAGACCCAGTACTTC
CDR3 protein: CASSIDRGYQETQYF

CDR3 length: 14
V gene: TRBV5-6
clone size: once
J gene: TRBJ1-2
D gene: NA
CDR3 DNA: TGTGCCAGCACCCCAAAACGGGGCCACTATGGCTACACCTTC
CDR3 protein: CASTPKRGHYGYTF

CDR3 length: 16
V gene: TRBV4-2
clone size: NA
J gene: TRBJ2-7
D gene: TRBD1
CDR3 DNA: TGTGCCAGCAGCCAAGAGGGGGGACAGGGACCCTACGAGCAGTACTTC
CDR3 protein: CASSQEGGQGPYEQYF

CDR3 length: 12
V gene: TRBV6-6
clone size: NA
J gene: TRBJ2-1
D gene: NA
CDR3 DNA: TGTGCCACCCTGCAACCCTACAATGAGCAGTTCTTC
CDR3 protein: CATLQPYNEQFF

CDR3 length: 17
V gene: TRBV19
clone size: NA
J gene: TRBJ1-2
D gene: TRBD1
CDR3 DNA: TGTGCCAGTAGTATCACCCGGACAGGTTTGCTGCGCTATGGCTACACCTTC
CDR3 protein: CASSITRTGLLRYGYTF

CDR3 length: 15
V gene: TRBV14
clone size: NA
J gene: TRBJ2-1
D gene: TRBD2
CDR3 DNA: TGTGCCAGCAGCCGACTAGCGGGGGTCGACAATGAGCAGTTCTTC
CDR3 protein: CASSRLAGVDNEQFF

CDR3 length: 16
V gene: TRBV5-4
clone size: NA
J gene: TRBJ2-7
D gene: TRBD2
CDR3 DNA: TGTGCCAGCAGCTTGCCCCTCGAAGGCGGGGGGGGTGAGCAGTACTTC
CDR3 protein: CASSLPLEGGGGEQYF

CDR3 length: 14
V gene: TRBV4-2
clone size: NA
J gene: TRBJ2-7
D gene: NA
CDR3 DNA: TGTGCCAGCAGCCAAGATAGGACAGCCTACGAGCAGTACTTC
CDR3 protein: CASSQDRTAYEQYF

CDR3 length: 14
V gene: TRBV19
clone size: few
J gene: TRBJ2-7
D gene: NA
CDR3 DNA: TGTGCCAGTAGTATTGGTCCGGACTCCTACGAGCAGTACTTC
CDR3 protein: CASSIGPDSYEQYF

CDR3 length: 12
V gene: TRBV7-2
clone size: NA
J gene: TRBJ1-1
D gene: NA
CDR3 DNA: TGTGCCAGCGAGGGGATGAACACTGAAGCTTTCTTT
CDR3 protein: CASEGMNTEAFF

CDR3 length: 18
V gene: TRBV7-3
clone size: NA
J gene: TRBJ2-3
D gene: TRBD2
CDR3 DNA: TGTGCCAGCAGCTTAACAGTGGGGACTAGCGGGGAAACAGATACGCAGTATTTT
CDR3 protein: CASSLTVGTSGETDTQYF

CDR3 length: 16
V gene: TRBV27
clone size: once
J gene: TRBJ2-3
D gene: NA
CDR3 DNA: TGTGCCAGCAGTTTAAACCAGGTCCTTGTGACAGATACGCAGTATTTT
CDR3 protein: CASSLNQVLVTDTQYF

CDR3 length: 14
V gene: TRBV2
clone size: NA
J gene: TRBJ1-1
D gene: NA
CDR3 DNA: TGTGCCAGCAGTGAAGCCTCCGGGGGTAGGGGAGCTTTCTTT
CDR3 protein: CASSEASGGRGAFF

CDR3 length: 16
V gene: TRBV4-2
clone size: NA
J gene: TRBJ2-1
D gene: TRBD1
CDR3 DNA: TGTGCCAGCAGCCAATTGACAGGGGGCATTATGGTTGAGCAGTTCTTC
CDR3 protein: CASSQLTGGIMVEQFF

CDR3 length: 18
V gene: TRBV4-3
clone size: NA
J gene: TRBJ2-3
D gene: TRBD2
CDR3 DNA: TGCGCCAGCAGCCAAGGGGTCGTTAGCGGGGCTAGCACAGATACGCAGTATTTT
CDR3 protein: CASSQGVVSGASTDTQYF

CDR3 length: 16
V gene: TRBV27
clone size: few
J gene: TRBJ2-7
D gene: NA
CDR3 DNA: TGTGCCAGCAGTTCCGGGACTCGGTTTAATATATACGAGCAGTACTTC
CDR3 protein: CASSSGTRFNIYEQYF

CDR3 length: 14
V gene: TRBV18
clone size: NA
J gene: TRBJ1-2
D gene: TRBD1
CDR3 DNA: TGTGCCAGCTCACGACAGGGGGTATTTTACGGCTACACCTTC
CDR3 protein: CASSRQGVFYGYTF